This record looks at one TCR beta chain sequence and its context. The data were obtained in a study of cytomegalovirus exposure and HLA in healthy donors. PCR used 60 Vbeta primers and 13 Jbeta primers. Sequencing used immunoSEQ multiplex PCR; TCRdb keeps in-frame clones, though not all of them. The sample yields 90,000 to 110,000 clones, around 75% seen once. V lost 4 bases and J 4 bases, leaving 8 bases between the germline ends. The CDR3 is 13 amino acids. Germline V lookup: CDR1 SGHRS, CDR2 YFSETQ. The sample taken for sequencing was PBMCs. The chain links TRBV5-1 to TRBJ2-2; D perhaps matches TRBD1 (6 bases). This clonotype was obtained from a man younger than 45 in good health and CMV-seronegative. The DNA of the CDR3 is TGCGCCAGCAGCACAGGGACCACCGGGGAGCTGTTTTTT. As protein: CASSTGTTGELFF.